The 18 T cell receptor beta chains given below trace back to one sample, sequenced in a study of blood T cell repertoires in COVID-19 (dated by TCRdb to 2020 to 2022). Library preparation used the immunoSEQ multiplex PCR assay. TCRdb took over this immuneACCESS table, retaining in-frame rearrangements with V and J assigned. Such tables are incomplete; in checked studies, under half of the missing clones stem from an unresolved V gene, and the remainder is unexplained. The sample table lists some 320,000 clones, 89% of them with a count of one. Together, the top ten hold around 4.8% of the sample. The material sequenced was PBMCs or T cells enriched from blood (not recorded which). The receptors shown here come from a man aged 55 to 69 who had recovered from COVID-19.

The table lists this clone with a few counts. V and J are TRBV18 and TRBJ2-1, with 10 positions matching TRBD1. J lost 4 bases, V lost 4 bases, and 7 bases had no gene match. Germline CDR1 KGHSH, CDR2 LQKENI. The CDR3 has 16 residues. CDR3 nucleotides: TGTGCCAGCTCACTTACAATGGGACAGGGGTACAATGAGCAGTTCTTC. Amino acids: CASSLTMGQGYNEQFF.

The V gene is TRBV2, the J gene TRBJ2-4; D perhaps matches TRBD1 (5 bases). This CDR3 spans 16 amino acids. The germline CDR1 and CDR2 sequences are SNHLY and FYNNEI. The germline V and J ends were trimmed by 4 bases and 0 bases, with 13 bases remaining between them. DNA for the CDR3: TGTGCCAGCAGTGGACCAAGACAGCTAGCCAAAAACATTCAGTACTTC. Amino acid sequence: CASSGPRQLAKNIQYF.

This clone came up a few times. The gene calls are TRBV5-1 and TRBJ1-2; 8 nucleotides match TRBD1. V gave up 5 bases and J gave up 3 bases; unmatched junction bases: 6. Germline assignment: CDR1 SGHRS and CDR2 YFSETQ. The length of the CDR3 is 14 residues. CDR3 region: CASRGQGADYGYTF. The CDR3 DNA is TGCGCCAGCAGAGGGCAGGGGGCAGACTATGGCTACACCTTC.

V usage is TRBV7-2 and J usage is TRBJ2-1, with D possibly being TRBD2 (6 bases). Germline V gene sequence: CDR1 SGHTA, CDR2 FQGNSA. The CDR3 consists of 17 residues. Trimming took 6 bases from V and 0 from J, leaving 18 bases between them. In DNA, the CDR3 is TGTGCCAGCAGAATGAGATTAGCGGTTAGCTCCTACAATGAGCAGTTCTTC. It encodes CASRMRLAVSSYNEQFF.

CDR3 sequence reads: CASSLSTSGSKQYF. The CDR3 DNA reads TGTGCCAGCAGTTTAAGTACTAGCGGGAGCAAGCAGTACTTC. The rearrangement links TRBV27 to TRBJ2-7; 11 bases are a match to TRBD2. Germline loops: CDR1 MNHEY, CDR2 SMNVEV (reference sequence). CDR3 length: 14 amino acids. V was pared by 2 bases and J by 8 bases, with 5 bases of the junction left unmatched.

The J gene is TRBJ2-4, the V gene TRBV6-1; TRBD2 matches 10 bases. Trimming at V came to 5 bases and at J to 2 bases, leaving 15 bases not matched to a gene. This CDR3 spans 19 amino acids. Germline V gives CDR1 MNHNS, CDR2 SASEGT. The CDR3 loop is CASSKGLAGVGDSKNIQYF. CDR3 nucleotide sequence: TGTGCCAGCAGTAAAGGGCTAGCGGGAGTGGGGGATTCCAAAAACATTCAGTACTTC.

The chain recombines TRBV7-3 with TRBJ2-3, with 7 bases identical to TRBD2. CDR3 length: 16 residues. Trimming removed 5 bases from V and 1 base from J; junction bases left unmatched: 9. Germline CDR1 reads SGHTA; CDR2 reads FQGTGA. In DNA form, the CDR3 reads TGTGCCAGCAGCGCCACCGCTAGCGGCCGCACAGATACGCAGTATTTT. It yields the protein CASSATASGRTDTQYF.

Comments on this clone: The sample contains more than one DNA sequence encoding this CDR3. The chain carries TRBV9 and TRBJ1-3, with D possibly being TRBD1 (6 bases). This CDR3 spans 14 amino acids. Germline CDR1 is SGDLS and CDR2 is YYNGEE. The ends were cut back, 2 bases at V and 4 bases at J, with 10 bases in the middle. The CDR3 nucleotides read TGTGCCAGCAGCGTCAGGGGTGGAGGAAACACCATATATTTT. Amino acid sequence: CASSVRGGGNTIYF.

The chain is built from TRBV24-1 and TRBJ1-5; TRBD1 is a possible D gene (6 bases). The V gene's germline CDR1 is KGHDR and CDR2 SFDVKD. With 8 bases removed from V and 2 bases from J, the gap between germline ends came to 18 bases. This CDR3 is built from 16 residues. CDR3 sequence (DNA): TGTGCCACCATATCTTTTCAGGGGATACGCAATCAGCCCCAGCATTTT. It yields the protein CATISFQGIRNQPQHF.

Only a few counts were recorded for this clone. Other DNA sequences in the same sample also yield this CDR3. The rearrangement links TRBV5-1 to TRBJ1-1; perhaps TRBD1 as D (6 bases). Germline values: CDR1 SGHRS, CDR2 YFSETQ. The V end was cut by 2 bases, the J end by 2 bases, with 7 bases between. The length of the CDR3 is 13 residues. The DNA for the CDR3 is TGCGCCAGCAGCTTACAGGGCAACACTGAAGCTTTCTTT. Encoded protein: CASSLQGNTEAFF. The full variable domain, in which reference TRBV5-1 and TRBJ1-1 provide the parts outside the CDR3, is KAGVTQTPRYLIKTRGQQVTLSCSPISGHRSVSWYQQTPGQGLQFLFEYFSETQRNKGNFPGRFSGRQFSNSRSEMNVSTLELGDSALYLCASSLQGNTEAFFGQGTRLTVV.

The chain recombines TRBV16 with TRBJ2-2; 9 nucleotides align to TRBD1. V shed 5 bases, J shed 5 bases, and the junction held 6 bases outside the gene matches. This CDR3 has 15 residues. The germline V gene has CDR1 KGHSY and CDR2 FQNENV. DNA of the CDR3: TGTGCCAGCAGCGAGGGGACAGGGAGGACCGGGGAGCTGTTTTTT. Its translation is CASSEGTGRTGELFF.

The chain joins TRBV9 to TRBJ2-1; possibly TRBD2 for D (6 bases). Germline V gene sequence: CDR1 SGDLS, CDR2 YYNGEE. The CDR3 has 15 residues. V lost 0 bases and J 2 bases, leaving 9 bases between the germline ends. CDR3: CASSVEPGAYNEQFF. The DNA of the CDR3 is TGTGCCAGCAGCGTAGAACCGGGAGCCTACAATGAGCAGTTCTTC. Looking up the rest from reference TRBV9 and TRBJ2-1 gives the full variable domain: DSGVTQTPKHLITATGQRVTLRCSPRSGDLSVYWYQQSLDQGLQFLIQYYNGEERAKGNILERFSAQQFPDLHSELNLSSLELGDSALYFCASSVEPGAYNEQFFGPGTRLTVL.

CDR3 in amino acids: CASSDPQGAIYEQYF. The CDR3 DNA follows: TGTGCCAGCAGTGACCCGCAGGGGGCAATCTACGAGCAGTACTTC. The chain links TRBV6-1 to TRBJ2-7; TRBD1 agrees at 8 bases. CDR3 length equals 15 residues. The germline V gene has CDR1 MNHNS and CDR2 SASEGT. The ends lost 3 bases at V and 3 bases at J; junction bases unmatched: 7.

J is TRBJ2-7 and V is TRBV27, with TRBD2 identical over 13 bases. Per germline, CDR1 MNHEY and CDR2 SMNVEV (reference sequence). The CDR3 loop spans 17 amino acids. J was trimmed by 3 bases and V by 1 base; bases with no gene match: 6. The CDR3 region has the DNA TGTGCCAGCAGTTTATATTCCGGGACTAGCGGGATCTACGAGCAGTACTTC. Its translation: CASSLYSGTSGIYEQYF.

The V gene is TRBV21-1, the J gene TRBJ2-3; TRBD1 is the table's D call and was not checked against the DNA. TRBV21-1 is a pseudogene segment. The CDR3 runs to 16 residues. The CDR3 sequence: CASSTPKTGYTDTQYF. The CDR3 bases are TGTGCCAGCAGCACCCCCAAGACAGGGTACACAGATACGCAGTATTTT.

The chain uses TRBV7-3 and TRBJ2-1, with 11 bases that match TRBD2. The ends lost 5 bases at V and 7 bases at J; junction bases unmatched: 1. The CDR3 is made up of 13 amino acids. Germline V lookup: CDR1 SGHTA, CDR2 FQGTGA. The chain's CDR3 is CASSTSGSNEQFF. The CDR3 nucleotides read TGTGCCAGCAGCACTAGCGGGAGTAATGAGCAGTTCTTC.

V usage is TRBV7-2 and J usage is TRBJ2-7, with D unclear. The CDR3 covers 17 residues. Germline CDR1 reads SGHTA; CDR2 reads FQGNSA. With 0 bases removed from V and 3 bases from J, the gap between germline ends came to 18 bases. CDR3 protein: CASSLALTGSVGYEQYF. The CDR3 region has the DNA TGTGCCAGCAGCTTAGCGCTTACGGGTTCAGTGGGCTACGAGCAGTACTTC.

The chain carries TRBV27 and TRBJ2-3; 13 bases are a match to TRBD2. Trimming removed 3 bases from V and 1 base from J; junction bases left unmatched: 1. Germline values: CDR1 MNHEY, CDR2 SMNVEV (reference sequence). The CDR3 is 16 amino acids. The DNA for the CDR3 is TGTGCCAGCAGTTTCACTAGCGGGAGGGGCACAGATACGCAGTATTTT. Amino acids: CASSFTSGRGTDTQYF.